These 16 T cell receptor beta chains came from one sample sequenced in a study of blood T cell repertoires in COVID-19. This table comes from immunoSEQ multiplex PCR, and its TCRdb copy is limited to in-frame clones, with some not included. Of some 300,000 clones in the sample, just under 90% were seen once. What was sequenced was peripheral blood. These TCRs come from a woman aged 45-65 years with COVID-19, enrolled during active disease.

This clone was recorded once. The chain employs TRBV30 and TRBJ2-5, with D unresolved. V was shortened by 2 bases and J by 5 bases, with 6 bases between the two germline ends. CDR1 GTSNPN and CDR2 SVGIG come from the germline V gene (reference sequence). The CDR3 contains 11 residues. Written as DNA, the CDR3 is TGTGCCTGGAGTTCCGGGGAGACCCAGTACTTC. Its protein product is CAWSSGETQYF.

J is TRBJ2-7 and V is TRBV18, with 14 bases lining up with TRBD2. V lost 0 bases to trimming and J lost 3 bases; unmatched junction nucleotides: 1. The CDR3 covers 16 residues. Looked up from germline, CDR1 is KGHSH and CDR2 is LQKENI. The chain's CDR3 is CASSPPGLAGGYEQYF. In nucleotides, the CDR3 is TGTGCCAGCTCACCACCTGGACTAGCGGGAGGCTACGAGCAGTACTTC.

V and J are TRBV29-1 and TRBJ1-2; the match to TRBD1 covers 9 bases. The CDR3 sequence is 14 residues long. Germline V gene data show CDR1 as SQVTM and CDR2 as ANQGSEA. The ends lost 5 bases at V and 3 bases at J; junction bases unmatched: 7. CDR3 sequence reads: CSVPGTGLDYGYTF. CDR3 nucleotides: TGCAGCGTTCCCGGGACAGGGTTGGACTATGGCTACACCTTC.

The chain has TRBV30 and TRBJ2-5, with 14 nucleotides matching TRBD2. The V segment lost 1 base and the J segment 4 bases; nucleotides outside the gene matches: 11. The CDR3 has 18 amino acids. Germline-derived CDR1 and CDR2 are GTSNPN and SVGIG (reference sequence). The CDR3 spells CAWSGRLAGGPLTETQYF. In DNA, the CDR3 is TGTGCCTGGAGTGGCCGACTAGCGGGAGGGCCTCTTACAGAGACCCAGTACTTC.

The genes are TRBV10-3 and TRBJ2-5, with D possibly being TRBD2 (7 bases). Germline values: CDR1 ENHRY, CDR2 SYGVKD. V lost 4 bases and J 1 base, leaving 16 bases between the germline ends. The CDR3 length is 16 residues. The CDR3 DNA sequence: TGTGCCATCAGTGGGGGGGGCAGTAAATCCCAAGAGACCCAGTACTTC. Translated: CAISGGGSKSQETQYF.

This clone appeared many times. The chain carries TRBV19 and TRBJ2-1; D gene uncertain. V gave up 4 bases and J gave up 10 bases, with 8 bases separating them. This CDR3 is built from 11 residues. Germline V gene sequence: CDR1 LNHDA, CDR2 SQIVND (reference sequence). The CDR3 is CASSNFGEQFF. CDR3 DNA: TGTGCCAGTAGTAACTTCGGGGAGCAGTTCTTC.

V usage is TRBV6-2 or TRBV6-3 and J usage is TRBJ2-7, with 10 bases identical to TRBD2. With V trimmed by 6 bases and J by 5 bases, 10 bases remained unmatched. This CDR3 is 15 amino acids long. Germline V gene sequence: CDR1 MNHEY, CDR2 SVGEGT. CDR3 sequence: CASSLPGLATHEQYF. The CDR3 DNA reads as TGTGCCAGCAGCCTACCGGGACTAGCGACCCACGAGCAGTACTTC.

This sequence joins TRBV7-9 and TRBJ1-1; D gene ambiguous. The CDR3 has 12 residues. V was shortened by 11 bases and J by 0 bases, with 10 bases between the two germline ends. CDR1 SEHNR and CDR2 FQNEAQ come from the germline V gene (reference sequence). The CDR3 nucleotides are TGTGCCGCCTTTAGCATGAACACTGAAGCTTTCTTT. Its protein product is CAAFSMNTEAFF.

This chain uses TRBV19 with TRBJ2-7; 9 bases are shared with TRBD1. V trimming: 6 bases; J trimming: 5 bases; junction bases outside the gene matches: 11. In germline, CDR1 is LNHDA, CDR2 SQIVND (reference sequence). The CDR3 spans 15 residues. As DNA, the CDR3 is TGTGCCAGTAGCGGACGACAGGGGGAGTTTGACGAGCAGTACTTC. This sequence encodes CASSGRQGEFDEQYF.

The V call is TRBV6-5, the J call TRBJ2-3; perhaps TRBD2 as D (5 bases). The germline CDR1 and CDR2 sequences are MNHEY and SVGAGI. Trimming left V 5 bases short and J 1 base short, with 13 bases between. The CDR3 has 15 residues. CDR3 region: CASSTRALGTDTQYF. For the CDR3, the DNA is TGTGCCAGCAGTACGCGGGCCCTTGGCACAGATACGCAGTATTTT.

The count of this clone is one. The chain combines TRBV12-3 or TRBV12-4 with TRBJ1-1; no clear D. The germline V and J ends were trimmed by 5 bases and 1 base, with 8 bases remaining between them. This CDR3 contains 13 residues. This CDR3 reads CASSVTTNTEAFF. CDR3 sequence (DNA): TGTGCCAGCAGTGTGACAACGAACACTGAAGCTTTCTTT.

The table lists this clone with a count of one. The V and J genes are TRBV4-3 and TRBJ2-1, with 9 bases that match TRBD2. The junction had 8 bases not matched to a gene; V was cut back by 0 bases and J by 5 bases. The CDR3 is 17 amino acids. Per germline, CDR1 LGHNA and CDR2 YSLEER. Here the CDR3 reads CASSQDAGTSNHNEQFF. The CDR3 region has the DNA TGCGCCAGCAGCCAAGATGCAGGGACTAGCAACCACAATGAGCAGTTCTTC.

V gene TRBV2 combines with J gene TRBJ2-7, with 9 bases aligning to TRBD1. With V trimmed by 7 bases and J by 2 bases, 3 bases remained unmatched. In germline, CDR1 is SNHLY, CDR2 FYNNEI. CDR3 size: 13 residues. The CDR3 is CASTRDRAYEQYF. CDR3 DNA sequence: TGTGCCAGCACCCGGGACAGGGCCTACGAGCAGTACTTC.

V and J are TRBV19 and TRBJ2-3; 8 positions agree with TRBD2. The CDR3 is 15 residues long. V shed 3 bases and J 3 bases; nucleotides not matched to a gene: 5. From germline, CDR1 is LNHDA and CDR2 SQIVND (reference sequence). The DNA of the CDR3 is TGTGCCAGTAGTATGGGGAGCGGGAGAACAGATACGCAGTATTTT. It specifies CASSMGSGRTDTQYF.

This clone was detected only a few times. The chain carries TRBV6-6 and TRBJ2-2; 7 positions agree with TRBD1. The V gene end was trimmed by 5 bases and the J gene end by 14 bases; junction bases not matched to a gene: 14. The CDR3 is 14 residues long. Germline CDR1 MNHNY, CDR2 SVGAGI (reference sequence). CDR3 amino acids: CASSPRQGAEFLFF. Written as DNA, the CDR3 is TGTGCCAGCAGTCCTCGACAGGGTGCAGAGTTCCTGTTTTTT.

Here the CDR3 reads CASSFDRVSYEQYF. DNA of the CDR3: TGTGCCAGCAGTTTTGACAGGGTCTCCTACGAGCAGTACTTC. The chain employs TRBV6-6 and TRBJ2-7; 7 nucleotides match TRBD1. Germline V gene lookup returns CDR1 MNHNY and CDR2 SVGAGI (reference sequence). The length of the CDR3 is 14 residues. Unmatched junction bases numbered 3, after V lost 4 bases and J lost 0 bases.